Below are 11 T cell receptor beta chains sequenced from a single sample in a study of CD8 T cells in ankylosing spondylitis. TCRdb redid the calling of the 5' RACE reads with MiXCR, one entry per CDR3 protein. Of fewer than 250,000 distinct CDR3 sequences in the sample, under 35% were seen once. Sequencing input: blood, either unsorted or a sorted T cell fraction (not recorded which). Receptor source: a male donor with ankylosing spondylitis or in good health (not recorded which).

This clonotype has at least ten counts. J is TRBJ2-5 and V is TRBV20-1, with D possibly TRBD2 on 6 matching bases. Per germline, CDR1 DFQATT and CDR2 SNEGSKA (reference sequence). The CDR3 runs 14 residues. The V end lost 2 bases, the J end lost 1 base, and 11 bases lay between the germline ends. The CDR3 spells CSARPGGGQETQYF. CDR3 DNA sequence: TGCAGTGCTAGACCCGGGGGTGGCCAAGAGACCCAGTACTTC.

The chain combines TRBV7-8 with TRBJ2-2, with D possibly matching TRBD1 (5 bases). V shed 4 bases and J shed 5 bases, with 23 bases lying between them. Germline V gene lookup returns CDR1 SGHVS and CDR2 FQNEAQ. The CDR3 covers 18 residues. The CDR3 DNA follows: TGTGCCAGCAGCTCGACAGCAGGACACGATTTGTTTACCGGGGAGCTGTTTTTT. It codes for CASSSTAGHDLFTGELFF.

As concerns this clonotype: One junction end does not reproduce the germline sequence, and a read error may be involved. The V gene is TRBV12-3 or TRBV12-4, the J gene TRBJ2-1; TRBD1 matches 7 bases. This CDR3 has 16 residues. CDR3 DNA sequence: TGTGCCAGCAGCTTAGGGGGCGGCCCCTCCTACAATGAGCAGTTCTTC. Protein: CASSLGGGPSYNEQFF.

The rearrangement uses TRBV10-3 and TRBJ1-2; D remains unclear. CDR1 is ENHRY and CDR2 is SYGVKD in the germline V gene. Trimming shortened V by 4 bases and J by 4 bases, and 7 bases separated the two germline ends. The CDR3 has 12 residues. The CDR3 region is CAISAVTYGYTF. CDR3 sequence (DNA): TGTGCCATCAGTGCCGTGACCTATGGCTACACCTTC.

The chain employs TRBV3-1 and TRBJ1-1; D may be TRBD1 (5 bases). Germline V gene data show CDR1 as LGHDT and CDR2 as YNNKEL (reference sequence). The CDR3 extends over 14 amino acids. V lost 0 bases and J lost 6, with 11 bases in between. DNA for the CDR3: TGTGCCAGCAGCCAAGACGAGGGGTTCCCTGAAGCTTTCTTT. Protein product: CASSQDEGFPEAFF.

This clonotype was seen a handful of times. V is TRBV15 and J is TRBJ2-1; 14 bases align to TRBD2. With V trimmed by 7 bases and J by 5 bases, 19 bases remained unmatched. The CDR3 runs 20 residues. Germline lookup yields CDR1 LNHNV and CDR2 YYDKDF (reference sequence). In DNA, the CDR3 is TGTGCCACCAACCCAGCGTCCGGCGGACTAGCGGGGGGTGTCGACAATGAGCAGTTCTTC. The encoded protein is CATNPASGGLAGGVDNEQFF.

This clonotype was counted a few times. The V and J genes are TRBV20-1 and TRBJ2-3; 7 nucleotides align to TRBD1. Germline CDR1 DFQATT, CDR2 SNEGSKA (reference sequence). CDR3 length: 16 residues. V was pared by 2 bases and J by 0 bases, with 8 bases of the junction left unmatched. The CDR3 DNA is TGCAGTGCTAGATCTACCGGGACAGAGAGCACAGATACGCAGTATTTT. As protein: CSARSTGTESTDTQYF.

CDR3 DNA: TGTGCCAGCAGCCCGAGAGGGGCGGGGGCCAAAAACATTCAGTACTTC. Amino acid sequence: CASSPRGAGAKNIQYF. This sequence joins TRBV9 and TRBJ2-4; possibly TRBD2 for D (6 bases). The ends were cut back, 4 bases at V and 1 base at J, with 15 bases in the middle. Germline V gene lookup returns CDR1 SGDLS and CDR2 YYNGEE. CDR3 length equals 16 residues.

V is TRBV5-1 and J is TRBJ2-2; perhaps TRBD2 as D (5 bases). The CDR3 runs to 16 residues. Germline V gene lookup returns CDR1 SGHRS and CDR2 YFSETQ. V gave up 3 bases and J gave up 2 bases, with 14 bases separating them. CDR3 amino acids: CASSSDSYTNTGELFF. CDR3 DNA: TGCGCCAGCAGCTCGGACTCATACACAAACACCGGGGAGCTGTTTTTT.

The chain combines TRBV20-1 with TRBJ2-5, with 8 positions matching TRBD1. V lost 1 base to trimming and J lost 5 bases; unmatched junction nucleotides: 6. Germline-derived CDR1 and CDR2 are DFQATT and SNEGSKA (reference sequence). This CDR3 is built from 14 residues. The CDR3 is CSARADRVSETQYF. CDR3 sequence (DNA): TGCAGTGCTAGAGCGGACAGGGTTTCCGAGACCCAGTACTTC.

This clonotype has only a few counts. This sequence joins TRBV20-1 and TRBJ2-3, with D perhaps matching TRBD1 (5 bases). This CDR3 contains 14 residues. Germline V gene data show CDR1 as DFQATT and CDR2 as SNEGSKA (reference sequence). Trimming took off 6 bases at V and 1 base at J, with 14 bases between the two ends. The CDR3 here is CSAIEDTGTDTQYF. As DNA, the CDR3 is TGCAGTGCCATAGAGGACACCGGCACAGATACGCAGTATTTT.